Reported below is one TCR beta chain. Its antigen remains unknown. The CDR3 is 14 amino acids. Trimming removed 5 bases from V and 2 bases from J, with 9 bases in between. CDR1 and CDR2 from the germline V gene are SNHLY and FYNNEI. This sample is drawn from a study of a mutant IDH1 vaccine in newly diagnosed glioma. Study at large: Eight vaccinations reached patients in weeks 1, 3, 5, 7, 11, 15, 19 and 23.

Clones were sequenced by immunoSEQ multiplex PCR, and TCRdb holds only the in-frame ones, with some missing. The sample holds approximately 43,000 clones, around 81% seen once. Time point indicated: week 23, last vaccination. One vaccine dose held 300 ug of mutant IDH1 20-mer peptide and came with topical imiquimod. This material consisted of PBMCs, taken from a glioma patient whose treatment included an IDH1 peptide vaccine. This clonotype originated in a woman between 35 and 50 years old with glioma. Some clones in this sample may be carry-over from other donors' samples. V usage is TRBV2 and J usage is TRBJ2-2; D not resolved. Here the CDR3 reads CASSRVPNTGELFF. CDR3 DNA: TGTGCCAGCAGTCGAGTTCCCAACACCGGGGAGCTGTTTTTT.